The rows below give T cell receptor beta chains drawn from one sample of a study of OX40 agonist ivuxolimab in advanced cancers. Here immunoSEQ multiplex PCR was the method, and the copy in TCRdb shows in-frame clones only, minus some. The sample carries approximately 82,000 clones, 80% to 90% recorded once. Sequencing used CD4+ or CD8+ T cells sorted from blood, obtained in a trial of the OX40 agonist ivuxolimab. The receptors were sampled from an adult with an advanced solid tumor such as melanoma, head and neck, liver or kidney cancer. CDR3s include the opening cysteine and the closing phenylalanine or tryptophan. Fields, in order: J gene, V gene, clone size, D gene, CDR3 DNA, CDR3 protein. D genes are given only for firm matches. Clone size, where shown, is once, few, many, or a class for clones that have expanded.

j_call: TRBJ1-1; v_call: TRBV11-2; clone_size: -; d_call: -; cdr3_nt: TGTGCCAGCAGCTTTAGTGTGCGGGCAGGGACTGTGGGGACTGAAGCTTTCTTT; cdr3_aa: CASSFSVRAGTVGTEAFF
j_call: TRBJ2-5; v_call: TRBV5-1; clone_size: -; d_call: TRBD2; cdr3_nt: TGCGCCAGCAGCTCGGGAGCCGGGACTAGAGAAGAGACCCAGTACTTC; cdr3_aa: CASSSGAGTREETQYF
j_call: TRBJ2-7; v_call: TRBV20-1; clone_size: few; d_call: -; cdr3_nt: TGCAGTGCTAGCCTGACCCCTGGGCAGTACTTC; cdr3_aa: CSASLTPGQYF
j_call: TRBJ1-4; v_call: TRBV5-6; clone_size: -; d_call: -; cdr3_nt: TGTGCCAGCAGCTTGGTGCAGGGTACCAATGAAAAACTGTTTTTT; cdr3_aa: CASSLVQGTNEKLFF
j_call: TRBJ1-1; v_call: TRBV5-8; clone_size: -; d_call: -; cdr3_nt: TGTGCCAGCACCTGGCGGACTCGGGACACTGAAGCTTTCTTT; cdr3_aa: CASTWRTRDTEAFF
j_call: TRBJ1-6; v_call: TRBV2; clone_size: -; d_call: -; cdr3_nt: TGTGCCAGCAGTGATGAGGGGAATAATTCACCCCTCCACTTT; cdr3_aa: CASSDEGNNSPLHF
j_call: TRBJ2-1; v_call: TRBV30; clone_size: few; d_call: -; cdr3_nt: TGTGCCTGGAGTGGGGGGACTCGGGGATTTCGGGAGCAGTTCTTC; cdr3_aa: CAWSGGTRGFREQFF
j_call: TRBJ1-1; v_call: TRBV5-1; clone_size: -; d_call: -; cdr3_nt: TGTGCCAGCAGCACCGGACAGTTGAACACTGAAGCTTTCTTT; cdr3_aa: CASSTGQLNTEAFF
j_call: TRBJ2-1; v_call: TRBV11-3; clone_size: -; d_call: -; cdr3_nt: TGTGCCAGCAGCTTAGTCCCGGAGAATGAGCAGTTCTTC; cdr3_aa: CASSLVPENEQFF
j_call: TRBJ2-1; v_call: TRBV6-5; clone_size: -; d_call: -; cdr3_nt: TGTGCCAGCAGTTACTCCCCGACTCACGGGAGTGAGCAGTTCTTC; cdr3_aa: CASSYSPTHGSEQFF
j_call: TRBJ2-3; v_call: TRBV11-2; clone_size: -; d_call: -; cdr3_nt: TGTGCCAGCAGCTTCAGTTTCGCCGGAGCAGATACGCAGTATTTT; cdr3_aa: CASSFSFAGADTQYF
j_call: TRBJ2-1; v_call: TRBV4-3; clone_size: -; d_call: -; cdr3_nt: TGCGCCAGCAGCCAAGAACGTTGGGGGAGATCCTACAATGAGCAGTTCTTC; cdr3_aa: CASSQERWGRSYNEQFF
j_call: TRBJ2-6; v_call: TRBV10-3; clone_size: -; d_call: TRBD1; cdr3_nt: TGTGCCATCAGTGACTTCGGGACAGAAGGCGTCCTGACTTTC; cdr3_aa: CAISDFGTEGVLTF
j_call: TRBJ2-7; v_call: TRBV30; clone_size: few; d_call: -; cdr3_nt: TGTGCCTGGAGTGGAGGTCAGGGGATTCACTACGAGCAGTACTTC; cdr3_aa: CAWSGGQGIHYEQYF
j_call: TRBJ2-6; v_call: TRBV5-5; clone_size: -; d_call: -; cdr3_nt: TGTGCCAGCAGCTTGGAAACAAGCTCTGGGGCCAACGTCCTGACTTTC; cdr3_aa: CASSLETSSGANVLTF
j_call: TRBJ1-2; v_call: TRBV4-3; clone_size: once; d_call: -; cdr3_nt: TGCGCCAGCAGCCGAGCCCCTCTTCGCGATGGCTACACCTTC; cdr3_aa: CASSRAPLRDGYTF
j_call: TRBJ2-1; v_call: TRBV5-4; clone_size: -; d_call: -; cdr3_nt: TGTGCCAGCAGCTTCGATCCCCCCTACAATGAGCAGTTCTTC; cdr3_aa: CASSFDPPYNEQFF
j_call: TRBJ1-3; v_call: TRBV30; clone_size: -; d_call: TRBD1; cdr3_nt: TGTGCCTGGAGTTCCAGGGGGAGCTCTGGAAACACCATATATTTT; cdr3_aa: CAWSSRGSSGNTIYF
j_call: TRBJ2-3; v_call: TRBV7-2; clone_size: -; d_call: -; cdr3_nt: TGTGCCAGCAGCGATCCCAGCACAGATACGCAGTATTTT; cdr3_aa: CASSDPSTDTQYF
j_call: TRBJ1-2; v_call: TRBV29-1; clone_size: -; d_call: TRBD1; cdr3_nt: TGCAGCGTTTCAACAGGGGAAGGTGGCTACACCTTC; cdr3_aa: CSVSTGEGGYTF
j_call: TRBJ1-4; v_call: TRBV6-5; clone_size: -; d_call: -; cdr3_nt: TGTGCCAGCAGTTCCGCCAGGGCAACTAATGAAAAACTGTTTTTT; cdr3_aa: CASSSARATNEKLFF
j_call: TRBJ2-7; v_call: TRBV9; clone_size: -; d_call: -; cdr3_nt: TGTGCCAGCAGCGTTCGCAGGGACACTTCGAGGGGGCAGTACTTC; cdr3_aa: CASSVRRDTSRGQYF
j_call: TRBJ2-3; v_call: TRBV12-5; clone_size: few; d_call: TRBD1; cdr3_nt: TGTGCTAGTGGTTTGGACTCGGGACAGGGTACAGATACGCAGTATTTT; cdr3_aa: CASGLDSGQGTDTQYF
j_call: TRBJ2-5; v_call: TRBV5-5; clone_size: -; d_call: TRBD1; cdr3_nt: TGTGCCAGCAGCCCCCGGGCAGGGGGTGAGACCCAGTACTTC; cdr3_aa: CASSPRAGGETQYF
j_call: TRBJ2-1; v_call: TRBV11-3; clone_size: -; d_call: -; cdr3_nt: TGTGCCAGCAGCTTGGGTAGTCGGGGGGCGGATAATGAGCAGTTCTTC; cdr3_aa: CASSLGSRGADNEQFF
j_call: TRBJ2-3; v_call: TRBV29-1; clone_size: once; d_call: TRBD2; cdr3_nt: TGCAGCGTTGATAGGCGGGGGGCAGATACGCAGTATTTT; cdr3_aa: CSVDRRGADTQYF
j_call: TRBJ2-7; v_call: TRBV9; clone_size: -; d_call: -; cdr3_nt: TGTGCCAGCAGCGTAGAGAGGCGTAGCGAGCAGTACTTC; cdr3_aa: CASSVERRSEQYF
j_call: TRBJ2-1; v_call: TRBV7-2; clone_size: -; d_call: TRBD1; cdr3_nt: TGTGCCAGCAGCCCGGACAGGGGGCTGGCCTACAATGAGCAGTTCTTC; cdr3_aa: CASSPDRGLAYNEQFF
j_call: TRBJ1-5; v_call: TRBV5-6; clone_size: few; d_call: -; cdr3_nt: TGTGCCAGCAGCTACCTAAAAGGGGCAGGAGATCAGCCCCAGCATTTT; cdr3_aa: CASSYLKGAGDQPQHF
j_call: TRBJ2-7; v_call: TRBV5-4; clone_size: -; d_call: TRBD2; cdr3_nt: TGTGCCAGCAGCTTCGGGACTAGCGGAAACGCCTACGAGCAGTACTTC; cdr3_aa: CASSFGTSGNAYEQYF
j_call: TRBJ2-7; v_call: TRBV27; clone_size: -; d_call: -; cdr3_nt: TGTGCCAGCAGTTTATTCGCATCACCAGCTCTAGTCATGGACGAGCAGTACTTC; cdr3_aa: CASSLFASPALVMDEQYF
j_call: TRBJ1-2; v_call: TRBV27; clone_size: -; d_call: -; cdr3_nt: TGTGCCAGCAGCATCGACAGGTTTGGCTATGGCTACACCTTC; cdr3_aa: CASSIDRFGYGYTF
j_call: TRBJ2-7; v_call: TRBV6-7; clone_size: -; d_call: -; cdr3_nt: TGTGCCAGCAGGGAGGGGGGCTCCGGCGAGCAGTACTTC; cdr3_aa: CASREGGSGEQYF
j_call: TRBJ2-1; v_call: TRBV5-1; clone_size: -; d_call: -; cdr3_nt: TGCGCCAGCAGCTTGGCCCAAGACAATGAGCAGTTCTTC; cdr3_aa: CASSLAQDNEQFF
j_call: TRBJ1-2; v_call: TRBV10-3; clone_size: -; d_call: -; cdr3_nt: TGTGCCATCAGTGAGTTTAGGGCTGATGATGGCTACACCTTC; cdr3_aa: CAISEFRADDGYTF
j_call: TRBJ1-4; v_call: TRBV27; clone_size: -; d_call: -; cdr3_nt: TGTGCCAGAGTGAATAGGGGGAAACAGGACAATAATGAAAAACTGTTTTTT; cdr3_aa: CARVNRGKQDNNEKLFF
j_call: TRBJ1-1; v_call: TRBV27; clone_size: few; d_call: TRBD1; cdr3_nt: TGTGCCAGCAGTAGGGACAGGGGAAACACTGAAGCTTTCTTT; cdr3_aa: CASSRDRGNTEAFF
j_call: TRBJ2-5; v_call: TRBV18; clone_size: -; d_call: -; cdr3_nt: TGTGCCAGCTCACTTGTCGAAAGGGAGACCCAGTACTTC; cdr3_aa: CASSLVERETQYF
j_call: TRBJ1-1; v_call: TRBV21-1; clone_size: -; d_call: -; cdr3_nt: TGTGCCAGCAGCAAAGATGGGACAGGGGGCACTGAAGCTTTCTTT; cdr3_aa: CASSKDGTGGTEAFF
j_call: TRBJ1-2; v_call: TRBV19; clone_size: -; d_call: -; cdr3_nt: TGTGCCAGTAGTACAAAAACAGGATACCTCTATGGCTACACCTTC; cdr3_aa: CASSTKTGYLYGYTF
j_call: TRBJ2-7; v_call: TRBV4-3; clone_size: -; d_call: -; cdr3_nt: TGCGCCAGCAGCCAAGATGAGACTACCTACGAGCAGTACTTC; cdr3_aa: CASSQDETTYEQYF
j_call: TRBJ1-4; v_call: TRBV6-1; clone_size: -; d_call: -; cdr3_nt: TGTGCCAGCAGTGGGGGGTGGACTAATGAAAAACTGTTTTTT; cdr3_aa: CASSGGWTNEKLFF
j_call: TRBJ2-7; v_call: TRBV5-4; clone_size: few; d_call: TRBD1; cdr3_nt: TGTGCCAGCAGCTTACGACAGGGGGCGGGTTACGAGCAGTACTTC; cdr3_aa: CASSLRQGAGYEQYF
j_call: TRBJ2-1; v_call: TRBV28; clone_size: -; d_call: TRBD1; cdr3_nt: TGTGCCAGCAGTTACCCGACAGGGTCCATCCCTTGGAATGAGCAGTTCTTC; cdr3_aa: CASSYPTGSIPWNEQFF
j_call: TRBJ2-7; v_call: TRBV25-1; clone_size: -; d_call: -; cdr3_nt: TGTGCCAGCAGTGCCTATAATTACGAGCAGTACTTC; cdr3_aa: CASSAYNYEQYF
j_call: TRBJ2-3; v_call: TRBV28; clone_size: -; d_call: -; cdr3_nt: TGTGCCAGCGGGGGCGGTCTGGGCACAGATACGCAGTATTTT; cdr3_aa: CASGGGLGTDTQYF
j_call: TRBJ1-1; v_call: TRBV5-6; clone_size: -; d_call: -; cdr3_nt: TGTGCCAGCAGCAGGACCCGGAACACTGAAGCTTTCTTT; cdr3_aa: CASSRTRNTEAFF
j_call: TRBJ2-2; v_call: TRBV29-1; clone_size: few; d_call: TRBD1; cdr3_nt: TGCAGCGTTGAGTCCAGGGGGTCCCCCGGGGAGCTGTTTTTT; cdr3_aa: CSVESRGSPGELFF
j_call: TRBJ2-7; v_call: TRBV6-6; clone_size: once; d_call: TRBD2; cdr3_nt: TGTGCCAGCAGCACCCGGACTAGCGGGAGTTGGGAGCAGTACTTC; cdr3_aa: CASSTRTSGSWEQYF
j_call: TRBJ1-5; v_call: TRBV19; clone_size: few; d_call: TRBD1; cdr3_nt: TGTGCCAGTAGTGGGACAGGGTACAATCAGCCCCAGCATTTT; cdr3_aa: CASSGTGYNQPQHF
j_call: TRBJ1-1; v_call: TRBV28; clone_size: few; d_call: -; cdr3_nt: TGTGCCAGCACCCCTGGAGCCTGGGGGATGAGGAACACTGAAGCTTTCTTT; cdr3_aa: CASTPGAWGMRNTEAFF
j_call: TRBJ1-5; v_call: TRBV4-2; clone_size: -; d_call: TRBD1; cdr3_nt: TGTGCCAGCAGCCAGCCTGGACAGGGCGGACAGCCCCAGCATTTT; cdr3_aa: CASSQPGQGGQPQHF
j_call: TRBJ2-2; v_call: TRBV29-1; clone_size: -; d_call: TRBD2; cdr3_nt: TGCAGCGTAACTCCGGGGGGGATGAGCACGAACACCGGGGAGCTGTTTTTT; cdr3_aa: CSVTPGGMSTNTGELFF
j_call: TRBJ1-4; v_call: TRBV28; clone_size: -; d_call: TRBD1; cdr3_nt: TGTGCCAGCACCACAGGGGATGAAAAACTGTTTTTT; cdr3_aa: CASTTGDEKLFF
j_call: TRBJ1-2; v_call: TRBV29-1; clone_size: -; d_call: TRBD1; cdr3_nt: TGCAGCGTTCAACAGGGGGCGAATGGCTACACCTTC; cdr3_aa: CSVQQGANGYTF
j_call: TRBJ2-7; v_call: TRBV5-6; clone_size: few; d_call: -; cdr3_nt: TGTGCCAGCAGCTTGGGGCCTATCGGGTCGGGCGAGCAGTACTTC; cdr3_aa: CASSLGPIGSGEQYF
j_call: TRBJ2-5; v_call: TRBV6-1; clone_size: -; d_call: TRBD1; cdr3_nt: TGTGCCAGCAGTGAAGCGACAGGGTTCGAGGAGACCCAGTACTTC; cdr3_aa: CASSEATGFEETQYF
j_call: TRBJ2-3; v_call: TRBV19; clone_size: -; d_call: TRBD2; cdr3_nt: TGTGCCAGTAGTAAGGCCGGGACTAGCGGAGATACGCAGTATTTT; cdr3_aa: CASSKAGTSGDTQYF
j_call: TRBJ1-1; v_call: TRBV18; clone_size: -; d_call: -; cdr3_nt: TGTGCCAGCTCACCCGAGATGAACACTGAAGCTTTCTTT; cdr3_aa: CASSPEMNTEAFF